This T cell receptor (beta chain) originates from a study of blood T cell repertoires in COVID-19 (dated by TCRdb to 2018 to 2021). Regarding the research as a whole: Samples covering the acute and convalescent phases of COVID-19 were provided by collaborators in the United States, Italy and Spain. Subjects who had been exposed to COVID-19, were actively infected with it, or had recovered from it provided the deeply sampled blood TCRbeta repertoires that made up the dataset. A de-identified subject ID, COVID-19 status, age in years and sex were almost always included in the sample metadata. The repertoires were released in a freely available public database meant as a resource for research on the immune response to SARS-CoV-2. Samples were obtained from the ongoing ImmuneRACE study (first 160 participants) and from 1,200 or so subjects provided by 6 global collaborators. Where available, HLA class I and class II types were obtained from metadata supplied by the sample provider rather than from assay-based typing. The prospective study material was composed of cDNA or gDNA derived from T cells, B-cell-depleted T cells, or PBMCs.

To note about this clone: The target of this receptor is not known. Base-call qualities are not available, and no considerably larger clone is one nucleotide away.

The study at large found these results: The amount of clinical and demographic metadata varied by source and participant and was provided uncurated.

TCRbeta CDR3 regions were amplified from genomic DNA using the immunoSEQ Assay, a bias-controlled multiplex PCR. As for how the authors treated the data: The number of nucleated cells in each sample was estimated from the amplification of reference gene primers within the assay. Sequence reads were collapsed and filtered to measure the absolute abundance of every unique TCRbeta CDR3 rearrangement. For each sample, productive Simpson clonality was calculated as the square root of Simpson's diversity index across productive rearrangements. TCRdb mirrors the immuneACCESS table, restricted to in-frame sequences. Some clones are absent from its copies; in checked studies, under half trace to an unresolved V gene, and the reason for the others is unknown. Clone size and V and J calls were adopted from that table, with D and trimming inferred from the DNA. The table for this sample lists about 200,000 clones; 89% of them were counted only once. Of the sample, approximately 7% is held by the ten largest clones.

Each collaborating institution followed its own protocols to collect whole blood in K2EDTA tubes. Collaborator samples were shipped for TCRbeta analysis as frozen whole blood, isolated PBMCs, or DNA extracted from either sample type. Including cysteine and phenylalanine, the CDR3 has 18 amino acids. Only CDR3 DNA remains: 54 bases, in frame from the first base. For CDR1 and CDR2, the germline V gene lists LGHNA and YNFKEQ. The germline V end is reduced by 3 bases and the J end by 0 bases; junction bases left unmatched: 13. The receptor was isolated from a middle-aged man with acute or convalescent COVID-19. The sequencing sample was made of peripheral blood. The chain uses TRBV4-2 and TRBJ2-7, with TRBD1 matching 8 junction bases. The CDR3 sequence is CASSHPSGQGRNSYEQYF. The DNA sequence is TGTGCCAGCAGCCACCCTTCCGGACAGGGAAGGAACTCCTACGAGCAGTACTTC.